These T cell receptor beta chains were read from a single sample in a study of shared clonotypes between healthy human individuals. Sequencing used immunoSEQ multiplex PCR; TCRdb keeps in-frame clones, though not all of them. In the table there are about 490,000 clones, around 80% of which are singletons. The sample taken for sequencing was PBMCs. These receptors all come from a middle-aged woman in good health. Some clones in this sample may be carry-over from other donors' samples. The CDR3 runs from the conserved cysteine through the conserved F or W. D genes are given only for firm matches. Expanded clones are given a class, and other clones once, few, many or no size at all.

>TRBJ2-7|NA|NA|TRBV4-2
CASSQVLAYEQYF
TGTGCCAGCAGCCAAGTATTAGCCTACGAGCAGTACTTC
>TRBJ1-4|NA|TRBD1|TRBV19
CASRDGTATFNEKLFF
TGTGCCAGTAGAGACGGGACAGCTACCTTTAATGAAAAACTGTTTTTT
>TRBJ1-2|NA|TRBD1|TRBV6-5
CASSQGQGDGYTF
TGTGCCAGCAGCCAGGGACAGGGTGATGGCTACACCTTC
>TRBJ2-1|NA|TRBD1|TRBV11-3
CASSPDRGVYNEQFF
TGTGCCAGCAGCCCCGACAGGGGTGTCTACAATGAGCAGTTCTTC
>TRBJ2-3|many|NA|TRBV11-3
CASSPALTDTQYF
TGTGCCAGCAGCCCCGCCTTAACAGATACGCAGTATTTT
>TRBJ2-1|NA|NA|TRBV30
CAWSVDLLNEQFF
TGTGCCTGGAGTGTTGACCTTTTGAATGAGCAGTTCTTC
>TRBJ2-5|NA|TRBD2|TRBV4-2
CASSQEGAGGRETQYF
TGTGCCAGCAGCCAAGAAGGAGCGGGAGGACGGGAGACCCAGTACTTC
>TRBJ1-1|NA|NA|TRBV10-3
CATLQGLNTEAFF
TGTGCCACTCTACAGGGCTTGAACACTGAAGCTTTCTTT
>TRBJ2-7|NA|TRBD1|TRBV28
CASRRSQGAYEQYF
TGTGCCAGCAGGAGATCACAGGGGGCCTACGAGCAGTACTTC
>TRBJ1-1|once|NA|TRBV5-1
CASSFGGPMNTEAFF
TGCGCCAGCAGCTTCGGGGGGCCCATGAACACTGAAGCTTTCTTT
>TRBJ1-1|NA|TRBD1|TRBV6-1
CASSDGDRVNAEAFF
TGTGCCAGCAGTGATGGGGACAGGGTGAACGCTGAAGCTTTCTTT
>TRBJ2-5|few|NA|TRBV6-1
CASSEIGTRTETQYF
TGTGCCAGCAGTGAAATCGGGACCCGGACAGAGACCCAGTACTTC
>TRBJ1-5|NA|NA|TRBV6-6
CARSYSSQVNQPQHF
TGTGCCCGCAGTTACTCGAGTCAAGTCAATCAGCCCCAGCATTTT
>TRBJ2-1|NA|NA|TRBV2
CASFGSNEQFF
TGTGCCAGCTTTGGCTCCAATGAGCAGTTCTTC
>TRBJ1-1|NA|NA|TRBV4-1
CASSQDEQWGMNTEAFF
TGCGCCAGCAGCCAAGATGAGCAATGGGGTATGAACACTGAAGCTTTCTTT
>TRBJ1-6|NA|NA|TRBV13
CASSSTGNNSPLHF
TGTGCCAGCAGCTCTACAGGGAATAATTCACCCCTCCACTTT
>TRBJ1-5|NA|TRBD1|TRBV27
CASSPRQGDQPQHF
TGTGCCAGCAGTCCCCGACAGGGCGATCAGCCCCAGCATTTT
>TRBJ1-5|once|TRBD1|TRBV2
CASKSRGRGNQPQHF
TGTGCCAGCAAATCCAGGGGGCGGGGCAATCAGCCCCAGCATTTT
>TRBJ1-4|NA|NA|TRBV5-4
CASSLGQRAEKLFF
TGTGCCAGCAGCTTGGGACAGCGGGCTGAAAAACTGTTTTTT
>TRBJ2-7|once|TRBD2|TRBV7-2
CASSGGLAGGNEQYF
TGTGCCAGCAGCGGGGGACTAGCGGGAGGCAACGAGCAGTACTTC
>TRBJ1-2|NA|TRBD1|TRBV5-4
CASSLGDRGYYGYTF
TGTGCCAGCAGCTTGGGGGACAGGGGATACTATGGCTACACCTTC
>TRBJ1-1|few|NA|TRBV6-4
CASRVDRANTEAFF
TGTGCCAGCAGAGTGGACAGAGCGAACACTGAAGCTTTCTTT
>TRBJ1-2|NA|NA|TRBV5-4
CASTPAGQDIYGYTF
TGTGCCAGCACCCCGGCGGGGCAGGACATCTATGGCTACACCTTC
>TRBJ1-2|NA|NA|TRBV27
CASSLSRGAGEYGYTF
TGTGCCAGCAGTTTATCCCGTGGGGCTGGGGAATATGGCTACACCTTC
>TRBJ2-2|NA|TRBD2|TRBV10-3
CAITDPGLAGGPGGELFF
TGTGCCATCACGGACCCGGGACTAGCGGGAGGGCCGGGTGGGGAGCTGTTTTTT
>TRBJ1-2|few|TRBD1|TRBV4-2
CASSLPRQGYDYGYTF
TGTGCCAGCAGCCTTCCTAGACAGGGATACGACTATGGCTACACCTTC
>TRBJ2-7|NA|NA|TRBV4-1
CASSQDPAGTLNEQYF
TGCGCCAGCAGCCAAGATCCGGCCGGGACCTTGAACGAGCAGTACTTC
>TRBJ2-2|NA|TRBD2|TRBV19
CATNSGTGELFF
TGTGCCACCAATAGCGGGACCGGGGAGCTGTTTTTT
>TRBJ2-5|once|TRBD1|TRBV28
CASFRGQGGETQYF
TGTGCCAGTTTTAGGGGACAGGGTGGGGAGACCCAGTACTTC
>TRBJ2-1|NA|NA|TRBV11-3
CASSPRVGDRGNEQFF
TGTGCCAGCAGCCCTAGGGTGGGAGACCGTGGCAATGAGCAGTTCTTC
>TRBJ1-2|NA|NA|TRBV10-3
CAILSGANYGYTF
TGTGCCATCTTATCTGGGGCTAACTATGGCTACACCTTC